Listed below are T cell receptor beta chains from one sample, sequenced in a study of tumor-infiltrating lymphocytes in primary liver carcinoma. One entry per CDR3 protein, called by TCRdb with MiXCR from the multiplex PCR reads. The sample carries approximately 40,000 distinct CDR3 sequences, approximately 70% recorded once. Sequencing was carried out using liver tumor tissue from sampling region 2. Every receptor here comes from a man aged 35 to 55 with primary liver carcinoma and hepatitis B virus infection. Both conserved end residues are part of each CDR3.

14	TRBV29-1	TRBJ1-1	CSVLLTDSNTEAFF
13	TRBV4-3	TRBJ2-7	CASSRDLAYEQYF
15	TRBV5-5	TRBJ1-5	CASSQIPGDNQSQHF
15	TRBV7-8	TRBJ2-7	CPSSLARGRAYEQYF
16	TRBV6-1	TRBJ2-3	CASSKVLRGRRGTQYF
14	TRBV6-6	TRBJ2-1	CASSHGAADNEQFF
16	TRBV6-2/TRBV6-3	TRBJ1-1	CASKRSDIWRGTGAFF
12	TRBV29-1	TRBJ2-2	CSVSEGSGELFF
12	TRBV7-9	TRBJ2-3	CASSLLGDTQYF
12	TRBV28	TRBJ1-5	CASSLRAQPQHF
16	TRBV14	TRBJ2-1	CASSPRTMLGYSEQFF
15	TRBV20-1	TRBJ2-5	CSARDKTSGSETQYF
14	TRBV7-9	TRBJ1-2	CANCQAGGYEGYTF
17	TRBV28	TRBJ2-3	CASSLKILGPSKDTQYF
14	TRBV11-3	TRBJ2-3	CARSLVSGADTQYF
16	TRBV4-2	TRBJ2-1	CVSGHTGRQGNNEQFF
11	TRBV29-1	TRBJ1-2	CGDDSGYGYTF
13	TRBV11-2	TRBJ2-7	CASSLDLGFEQYF
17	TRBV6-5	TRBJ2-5	CASSYSTSYGSQETQYF
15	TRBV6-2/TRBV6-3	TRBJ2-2	CASSYTGTAFGELFF
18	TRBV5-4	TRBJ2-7	CASSRTSWRVPTYYEQYF
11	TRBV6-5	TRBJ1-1	CASTSGSEAFF
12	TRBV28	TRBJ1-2	CVSSPPGHGYTF